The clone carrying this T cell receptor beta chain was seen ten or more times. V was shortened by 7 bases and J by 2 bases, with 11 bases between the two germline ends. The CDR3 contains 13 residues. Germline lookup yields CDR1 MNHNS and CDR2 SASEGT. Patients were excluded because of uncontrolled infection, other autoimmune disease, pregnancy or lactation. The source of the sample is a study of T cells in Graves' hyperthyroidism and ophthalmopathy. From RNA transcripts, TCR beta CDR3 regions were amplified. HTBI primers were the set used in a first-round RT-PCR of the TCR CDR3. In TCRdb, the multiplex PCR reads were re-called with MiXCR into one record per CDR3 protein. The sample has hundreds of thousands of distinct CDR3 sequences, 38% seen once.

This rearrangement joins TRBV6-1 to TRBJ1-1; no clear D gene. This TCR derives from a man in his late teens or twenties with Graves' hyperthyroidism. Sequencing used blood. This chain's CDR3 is CASNPGGNTEAFF. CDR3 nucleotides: TGTGCCAGCAACCCCGGAGGAAACACTGAAGCTTTCTTT.